The 26 T cell receptor beta chains in this list originate from one sample, sequenced in a study of CD8 T cells in Susac syndrome. The authors reverse transcribed about 0.45 to 1 ug RNA with random hexamers. TCRdb called the immunoSEQ multiplex PCR reads again in MiXCR, with one record for every CDR3 protein. The data hold some 150,000 distinct CDR3 sequences, with approximately 96% observed a single time. Sequencing was performed on CD8+ T cells from PBMCs. These receptors were taken from a human donor with multiple sclerosis.

The chain carries TRBV30 and TRBJ1-5; D unresolved. Trimming took off 2 bases at V and 3 bases at J, with 11 bases between the two ends. There are 14 residues in the CDR3. Germline values: CDR1 GTSNPN, CDR2 SVGIG (reference sequence). The CDR3, as DNA: TGTGCCTGGAGTCCGACTGCCGCCAATCAGCCCCAGCATTTT. Protein product: CAWSPTAANQPQHF.

The count of this clonotype is one. The V and J genes are TRBV20-1 and TRBJ1-2; tentative D call: TRBD1 (6 bases). CDR1 and CDR2 (germline): DFQATT, SNEGSKA (reference sequence). V lost 3 bases and J 1 base, leaving 15 bases between the germline ends. This CDR3 is 15 amino acids long. DNA for the CDR3: TGCAGTGCTAGGGGAACAGGGCCTCTTAACTATGGCTACACCTTC. Translated, it gives CSARGTGPLNYGYTF.

The chain couples TRBV30 to TRBJ1-2, with 8 bases matching TRBD1. V trimming: 0 bases; J trimming: 0 bases; junction bases outside the gene matches: 9. Germline V gives CDR1 GTSNPN, CDR2 SVGIG (reference sequence). The CDR3 covers 17 residues. This CDR3 reads CAWSVPDRVWANYGYTF. The CDR3 DNA follows: TGTGCCTGGAGTGTACCGGACAGGGTTTGGGCTAACTATGGCTACACCTTC.

This clonotype was picked up one time. The rearrangement links TRBV29-1 to TRBJ2-7; tentatively, D is TRBD1 (6 bases). Trimming pared 5 bases from V and 3 bases from J, leaving 11 bases between. The CDR3 runs 12 residues. Looked up from germline, CDR1 is SQVTM and CDR2 is ANQGSEA. The CDR3 is CSVNEDSYEQYF. CDR3 nucleotides: TGCAGCGTTAATGAGGACAGCTACGAGCAGTACTTC.

Only one count was recorded for this clonotype. The chain has TRBV5-1 and TRBJ2-7; the match to TRBD1 covers 7 bases. Germline assignment: CDR1 SGHRS and CDR2 YFSETQ. The CDR3 contains 16 residues. V gave up 3 bases and J gave up 4 bases; unmatched junction bases: 13. Written as DNA, the CDR3 is TGCGCCAGCAGCTATGAAGGGACAGTGGGGCGTTACGAGCAGTACTTC. This codes for CASSYEGTVGRYEQYF. The full variable domain, rest sourced from reference TRBV5-1 and TRBJ2-7, is KAGVTQTPRYLIKTRGQQVTLSCSPISGHRSVSWYQQTPGQGLQFLFEYFSETQRNKGNFPGRFSGRQFSNSRSEMNVSTLELGDSALYLCASSYEGTVGRYEQYFGPGTRLTVT.

The rearrangement links TRBV7-9 to TRBJ1-5; the D gene is possibly TRBD1 (5 bases). This CDR3 is built from 15 residues. Trimming shortened V by 1 base and J by 5 bases, and 12 bases separated the two germline ends. Per germline, CDR1 SEHNR and CDR2 FQNEAQ (reference sequence). Here the CDR3 DNA reads TGTGCCAGCAGCTTAGACAGGCCCGGGGATCAGCCCCAGCATTTT. It is translated as CASSLDRPGDQPQHF.

The J gene is TRBJ2-3, the V gene TRBV24-1, with 7 bases matching TRBD1. V was clipped by 1 base and J by 5 bases; unmatched bases: 5. From germline, CDR1 is KGHDR and CDR2 SFDVKD. The CDR3 sequence is 15 residues long. CDR3 DNA sequence: TGTGCCACCAGTGATTTTGGGACAGATATAGATACGCAGTATTTT. Protein: CATSDFGTDIDTQYF.

The chain links TRBV9 to TRBJ2-7; TRBD2 matches at 7 bases. This CDR3 is 15 amino acids long. Trimming removed 3 bases from V and 0 bases from J; junction bases left unmatched: 6. The germline gives CDR1 SGDLS, CDR2 YYNGEE. The CDR3 nucleotides read TGTGCCAGCAGCGGCACTAGCGCCGACTCCTACGAGCAGTACTTC. Translation gives CASSGTSADSYEQYF.

Only one count was recorded for this clonotype. The junction departs from the called germline gene at one end, perhaps through a read error. The gene calls are TRBV12-5 and TRBJ1-1, with 10 nucleotides matching TRBD1. CDR1 and CDR2 (germline): LGHNT, FRNRAP. CDR3 length: 9 residues. The CDR3 sequence is CASGPDRGF. Written as DNA, the CDR3 is TGTGCTAGTGGCCCGGACAGGGGGTTT.

CDR3 protein: CASSVRDTYTEAFF. Here the CDR3 DNA reads TGCGCCAGCAGCGTCCGGGACACCTACACTGAAGCTTTCTTT. The chain has TRBV4-1 and TRBJ1-1; D may be TRBD1 (6 bases). V was cut by 5 bases and J by 3 bases, with 13 bases left in between. The germline CDR1 and CDR2 sequences are MGHRA and YSYEKL. CDR3 length: 14 amino acids.

The V call is TRBV5-1, the J call TRBJ2-3, with D perhaps being TRBD1 or TRBD2 (6 bases each). V was trimmed by 4 bases and J by 3 bases, leaving 12 bases between them. The length of the CDR3 is 14 residues. Germline values: CDR1 SGHRS, CDR2 YFSETQ. The chain's CDR3 is CASSPEGDTDTQYF. Written as DNA, the CDR3 is TGCGCCAGCAGCCCGGAGGGGGATACAGATACGCAGTATTTT.

This clonotype was counted once. The chain recombines TRBV27 with TRBJ2-2; D remains ambiguous. Looked up from germline, CDR1 is MNHEY and CDR2 is SMNVEV (reference sequence). There are 14 residues in the CDR3. V lost 3 bases to trimming and J lost 6 bases, with 11 bases between them. The CDR3 nucleotides are TGTGCCAGCAGTTTGTATAAGGAACCCGGGGAGCTGTTTTTT. It translates to CASSLYKEPGELFF.

The rearrangement joins TRBV20-1 to TRBJ2-7; a possible D gene is TRBD2 (5 bases). Trimming shortened V by 3 bases and J by 0 bases, and 6 bases separated the two germline ends. CDR1 is DFQATT and CDR2 is SNEGSKA in the germline V gene (reference sequence). The CDR3 covers 12 residues. CDR3 residues: CSARDFSYEQYF. Written as DNA, the CDR3 is TGCAGTGCTAGGGACTTCTCCTACGAGCAGTACTTC.

The chain joins TRBV12-5 to TRBJ2-1; D is ambiguous. This CDR3 contains 12 residues. The germline V gene encodes CDR1 LGHNT and CDR2 FRNRAP. Trimming removed 3 bases from V and 10 bases from J, with 10 bases in between. The CDR3 sequence is CASGLRPPEQFF. The CDR3 DNA sequence: TGTGCTAGTGGTTTAAGGCCGCCCGAGCAGTTCTTC.

The chain couples TRBV9 to TRBJ2-7, with 11 bases identical to TRBD2. The CDR3 runs to 15 residues. Unmatched junction bases numbered 3, after V lost 2 bases and J lost 2 bases. CDR1 and CDR2 (germline): SGDLS, YYNGEE. The CDR3 loop is CASSVGTSGTYEQYF. In DNA, the CDR3 is TGTGCCAGCAGCGTTGGGACTAGCGGAACCTACGAGCAGTACTTC.

This chain links TRBV20-1 with TRBJ2-1, with no clear D. V lost 3 bases and J 3 bases, leaving 15 bases between the germline ends. The CDR3 sequence is 15 residues long. Germline loops: CDR1 DFQATT, CDR2 SNEGSKA (reference sequence). CDR3 nucleotides: TGCAGTGCTAGGGGTTTAATCCACAACTACAATGAGCAGTTCTTC. Its protein is CSARGLIHNYNEQFF.

The chain is built from TRBV3-1 and TRBJ2-3; D not resolved. The germline V gene encodes CDR1 LGHDT and CDR2 YNNKEL (reference sequence). The CDR3 has 14 residues. V gave up 5 bases and J gave up 6 bases, with 15 bases separating them. The DNA of the CDR3 is TGTGCCAGCAGCAACAGCCTCAGCAAGGATACGCAGTATTTT. Translated: CASSNSLSKDTQYF.

This chain uses TRBV7-9 with TRBJ1-5, with TRBD1 identical over 9 bases. CDR1 is SEHNR, CDR2 FQNEAQ, per germline (reference sequence). V was pared by 1 base and J by 4 bases, with 5 bases of the junction left unmatched. The CDR3 is 16 residues long. CDR3 coding DNA: TGTGCCAGCAGCTTAGAAGGGACAGGGTTTAATCAGCCCCAGCATTTT. This gives the protein CASSLEGTGFNQPQHF.

The chain has TRBV7-8 and TRBJ2-5; D unclear. Germline-derived CDR1 and CDR2 are SGHVS and FQNEAQ. This CDR3 has 14 residues. V was pared by 8 bases and J by 2 bases, with 15 bases between. The CDR3, as DNA: TGTGCCAGCTCGTCCGACCGAAGTCAAGAGACCCAGTACTTC. Its protein product is CASSSDRSQETQYF. The complete variable domain, with remaining parts taken from reference TRBV7-8 and TRBJ2-5, reads GAGVSQSPRYKVAKRGQDVALRCDPISGHVSLFWYQQALGQGPEFLTYFQNEAQLDKSGLPSDRFFAERPEGSVSTLKIQRTQQEDSAVYLCASSSDRSQETQYFGPGTRLLVL.

This chain connects TRBV11-2 to TRBJ2-5; D might be TRBD1 (6 bases). V was trimmed by 3 bases and J by 5 bases, leaving 10 bases between them. The CDR3 has 13 amino acids. CDR1 and CDR2 from the germline V gene are SGHAT and FQNNGV. This chain's CDR3 is CASSFNRGETQYF. In nucleotides, the CDR3 is TGTGCCAGCAGCTTCAATAGGGGGGAGACCCAGTACTTC.

The chain combines TRBV7-9 with TRBJ1-2; no definite D call. The ends were cut back, 1 base at V and 4 bases at J, with 16 bases in the middle. Germline V gene data show CDR1 as SEHNR and CDR2 as FQNEAQ (reference sequence). CDR3 length: 16 amino acids. CDR3 sequence (DNA): TGTGCCAGCAGCTTAGAGGGCAGTAGGGTCCCCTATGGCTACACCTTC. Translated, it gives CASSLEGSRVPYGYTF.

The rearrangement links TRBV3-1 to TRBJ2-7, with unresolved D. The CDR3 runs to 14 residues. Trimming left V 1 base short and J 3 bases short, with 10 bases between. Germline V gene sequence: CDR1 LGHDT, CDR2 YNNKEL (reference sequence). CDR3 DNA sequence: TGTGCCAGCAGCCAAGGGTGGTCCGACTACGAGCAGTACTTC. Its translation is CASSQGWSDYEQYF.

The rearrangement links TRBV20-1 to TRBJ2-7, with 9 nucleotides matching TRBD1. The V gene end was trimmed by 5 bases and the J gene end by 0 bases; junction bases not matched to a gene: 5. This CDR3 contains 14 residues. Germline-derived CDR1 and CDR2 are DFQATT and SNEGSKA (reference sequence). The DNA for the CDR3 is TGCAGTGCTTGGGACAGGGTCAACTCCTACGAGCAGTACTTC. Its translation: CSAWDRVNSYEQYF.

CDR3 sequence: CASSVDMNTEAFF. DNA of the CDR3: TGTGCCAGCAGTGTCGACATGAACACTGAAGCTTTCTTT. V and J are TRBV25-1 and TRBJ1-1; the D is unclear. Trimming took off 4 bases at V and 0 bases at J, with 6 bases between the two ends. Germline V gene data show CDR1 as MGHDK and CDR2 as SYGVNS. The CDR3 consists of 13 residues.

The chain has TRBV20-1 and TRBJ1-1, with TRBD1 identical over 7 bases. Trimming removed 3 bases from V and 4 bases from J; junction bases left unmatched: 8. Germline CDR1 is DFQATT and CDR2 is SNEGSKA (reference sequence). This CDR3 spans 14 amino acids. DNA for the CDR3: TGCAGTGCTAGGGGCAGAGGGGGCACCACTGAAGCTTTCTTT. It codes for CSARGRGGTTEAFF.

The chain combines TRBV20-1 with TRBJ1-2; perhaps TRBD1 as D (6 bases). The CDR3 totals 15 residues. Trimming pared 3 bases from V and 8 bases from J, leaving 22 bases between. The V gene's germline CDR1 is DFQATT and CDR2 SNEGSKA (reference sequence). In nucleotides, the CDR3 is TGCAGTGCTAGTGGAGGGGGGCCGGGGTCGCACGGCTACACCTTC. It codes for CSASGGGPGSHGYTF.